This paragraph reports one T cell receptor (beta chain). The antigen remains undetermined. Each CDR3 protein gets one entry after TCRdb re-called the reads with MiXCR. This repertoire shows nearly 450,000 distinct CDR3 sequences, approximately 32% found once; its top ten account for approximately 13%. Trimming removed 4 bases at V and 5 bases at J, with 21 bases between. This CDR3 is 16 amino acids long. From germline, CDR1 is MNHEY and CDR2 SMNVEV (reference sequence). This entry comes from a study of T cell repertoires in cytomegalovirus infection. On the study more broadly: Both a matching HLA type and CMV infection were indicated by public TCR beta signatures.

Broader study findings: Across the ex vivo response, the dominant clonotypes were HLA-C-restricted CMV-specific TCR beta clonotypes.

The sample taken for sequencing was PBMCs. The chain is built from TRBV27 and TRBJ2-7; possibly TRBD1 for D (6 bases). The sequence derives from a human donor in good health (CMV status not recorded). Some clones in this sample may be carry-over from other donors' samples. The DNA of the CDR3 is TGTGCCAGCAGTTGGGTTGGGCAGGGGTATAACCACGAGCAGTACTTC. Protein product: CASSWVGQGYNHEQYF.